This T cell receptor (beta chain) was sequenced during a study of cytomegalovirus exposure and HLA in healthy donors. Study observations and caveats: A later analysis by the authors found several of the most significant clusters apparently linked to common viral pathogens. A later analysis linked a missense DCLRE1C variant to TCR beta V- and J-gene trimming.

With regard to this clone: Antigen specificity is unknown.

CDR3 size: 15 residues. Looked up from germline, CDR1 is MGHRA and CDR2 is YSYEKL. Deletions cut 4 bases from V and 4 bases from J, with 16 bases between. The PCR was carried out with 60 Vbeta primers and 13 Jbeta primers. In the original workflow: A later analysis counted roughly 74 million unique TCR beta chains, some 11 million shared. Clones were read by immunoSEQ multiplex PCR, and TCRdb kept only the in-frame ones, dropping some. V and J calls and clone size come straight from that table; D and trimming were deduced from the DNA. The repertoire holds about 97,000 clones, with over 65% as singletons.

Source material: PBMCs. The TCR originated in a man aged 35-49 years in good health and CMV-seronegative. The genes are TRBV4-1 and TRBJ2-5; tentative D call: TRBD2 (5 bases). The CDR3 DNA is TGCGCCAGCAGCCGTAACGGGTTAGCGTCAGAGACCCAGTACTTC. Its translation is CASSRNGLASETQYF.